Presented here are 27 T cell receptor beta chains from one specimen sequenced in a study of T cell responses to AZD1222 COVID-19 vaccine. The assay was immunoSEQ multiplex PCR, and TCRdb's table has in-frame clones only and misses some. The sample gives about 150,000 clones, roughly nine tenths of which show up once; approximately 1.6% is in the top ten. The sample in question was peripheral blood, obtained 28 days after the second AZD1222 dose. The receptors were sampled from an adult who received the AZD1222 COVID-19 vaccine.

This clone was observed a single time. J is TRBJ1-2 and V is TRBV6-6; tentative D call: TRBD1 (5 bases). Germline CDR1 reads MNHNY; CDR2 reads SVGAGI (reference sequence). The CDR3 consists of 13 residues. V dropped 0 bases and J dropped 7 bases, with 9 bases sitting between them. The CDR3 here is CASSYSRGVGYTF. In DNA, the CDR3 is TGTGCCAGCAGTTACTCTAGGGGAGTTGGCTACACCTTC.

CDR3 in DNA: TGTGCCAGCAGCCCGGCAGGGTATGGCTACACCTTC. It translates to CASSPAGYGYTF. The rearrangement links TRBV7-2 to TRBJ1-2; D may be TRBD1 (5 bases). The V end lost 5 bases, the J end lost 5 bases, and 9 bases lay between the germline ends. CDR3 size: 12 residues. Germline loops: CDR1 SGHTA, CDR2 FQGNSA.

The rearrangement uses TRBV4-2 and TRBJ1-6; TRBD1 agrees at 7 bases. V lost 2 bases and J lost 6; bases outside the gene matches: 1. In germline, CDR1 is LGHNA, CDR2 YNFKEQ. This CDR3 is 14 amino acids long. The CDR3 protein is CASSQTGVNSPLHF. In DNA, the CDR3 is TGTGCCAGCAGCCAAACAGGGGTTAATTCACCCCTCCACTTT.

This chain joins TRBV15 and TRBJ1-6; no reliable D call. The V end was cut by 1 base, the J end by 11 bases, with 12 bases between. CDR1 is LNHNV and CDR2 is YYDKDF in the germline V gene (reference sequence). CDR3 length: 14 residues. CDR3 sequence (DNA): TGTGCCACCAGCAGAGGGGTAGTCGAAACACCCCTCCACTTT. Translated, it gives CATSRGVVETPLHF.

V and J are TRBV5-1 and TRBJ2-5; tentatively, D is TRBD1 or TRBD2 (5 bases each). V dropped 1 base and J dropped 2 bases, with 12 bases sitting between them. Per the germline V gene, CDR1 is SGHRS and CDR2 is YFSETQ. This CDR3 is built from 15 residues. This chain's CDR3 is CASSLSRGDQETQYF. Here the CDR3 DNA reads TGCGCCAGCAGCTTGAGCCGAGGGGATCAAGAGACCCAGTACTTC.

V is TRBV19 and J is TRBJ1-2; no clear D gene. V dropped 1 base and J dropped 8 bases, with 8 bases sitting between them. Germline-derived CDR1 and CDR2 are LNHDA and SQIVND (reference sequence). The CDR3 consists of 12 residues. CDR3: CASSIGGSGYTF. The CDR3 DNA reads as TGTGCCAGTAGTATAGGGGGAAGCGGCTACACCTTC.

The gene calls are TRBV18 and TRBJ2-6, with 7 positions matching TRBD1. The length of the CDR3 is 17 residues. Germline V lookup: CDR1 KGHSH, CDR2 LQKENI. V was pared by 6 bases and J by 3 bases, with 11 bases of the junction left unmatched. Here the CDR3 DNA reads TGTGCCAGCTCCGACAGGGCCCCAGCCCATGGGGCCAACGTCCTGACTTTC. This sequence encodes CASSDRAPAHGANVLTF.

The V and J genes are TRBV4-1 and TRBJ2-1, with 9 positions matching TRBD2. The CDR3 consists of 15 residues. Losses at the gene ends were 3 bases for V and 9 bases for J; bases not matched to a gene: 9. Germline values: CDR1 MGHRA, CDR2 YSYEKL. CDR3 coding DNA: TGCGCCAGCAGCCAGACTAGCGGACTATCCGCTGAGCAGTTCTTC. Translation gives CASSQTSGLSAEQFF.

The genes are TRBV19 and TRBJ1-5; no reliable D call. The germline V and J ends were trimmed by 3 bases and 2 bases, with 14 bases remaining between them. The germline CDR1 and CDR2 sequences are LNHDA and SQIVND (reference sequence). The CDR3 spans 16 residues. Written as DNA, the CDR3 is TGTGCCAGTAGTATCCTTACCTCTGCGGGCAATCAGCCCCAGCATTTT. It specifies CASSILTSAGNQPQHF.

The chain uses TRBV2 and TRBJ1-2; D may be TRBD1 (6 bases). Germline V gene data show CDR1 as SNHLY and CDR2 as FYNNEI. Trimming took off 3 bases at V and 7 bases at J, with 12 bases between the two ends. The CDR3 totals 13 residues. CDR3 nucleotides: TGTGCCAGCAGTGAGGTGGGGGCGAGTGGCTACACCTTC. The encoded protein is CASSEVGASGYTF.

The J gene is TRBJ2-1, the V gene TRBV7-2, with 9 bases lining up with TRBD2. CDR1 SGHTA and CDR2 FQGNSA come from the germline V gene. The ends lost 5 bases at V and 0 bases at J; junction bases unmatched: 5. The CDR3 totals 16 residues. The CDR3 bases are TGTGCCAGCAGCCCGTTGCGGGAGGGCTCCTACAATGAGCAGTTCTTC. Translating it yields CASSPLREGSYNEQFF.

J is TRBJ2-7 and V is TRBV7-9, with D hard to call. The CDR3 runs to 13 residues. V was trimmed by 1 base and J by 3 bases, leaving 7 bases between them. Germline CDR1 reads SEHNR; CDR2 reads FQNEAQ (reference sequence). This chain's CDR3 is CASSLGAIYEQYF. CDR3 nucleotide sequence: TGTGCCAGCAGCTTAGGGGCCATCTACGAGCAGTACTTC.

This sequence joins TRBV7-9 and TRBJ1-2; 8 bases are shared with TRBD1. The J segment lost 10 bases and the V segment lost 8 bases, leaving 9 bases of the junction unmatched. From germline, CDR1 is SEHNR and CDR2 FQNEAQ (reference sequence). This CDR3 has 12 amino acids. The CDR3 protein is CASGDRGVNYTF. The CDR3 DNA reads TGTGCCAGCGGCGACAGGGGAGTCAACTACACCTTC.

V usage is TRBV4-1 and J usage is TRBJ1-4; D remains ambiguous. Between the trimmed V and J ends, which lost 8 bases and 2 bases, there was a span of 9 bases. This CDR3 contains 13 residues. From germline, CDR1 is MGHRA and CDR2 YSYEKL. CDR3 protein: CASRTRTNEKLFF. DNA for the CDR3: TGCGCCAGCCGCACCAGGACTAATGAAAAACTGTTTTTT.

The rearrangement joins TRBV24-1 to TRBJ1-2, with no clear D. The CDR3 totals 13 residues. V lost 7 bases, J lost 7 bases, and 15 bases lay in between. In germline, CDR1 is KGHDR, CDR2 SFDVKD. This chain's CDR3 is CATREGSLGGYTF. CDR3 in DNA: TGTGCCACCAGAGAGGGAAGCCTTGGTGGCTACACCTTC.

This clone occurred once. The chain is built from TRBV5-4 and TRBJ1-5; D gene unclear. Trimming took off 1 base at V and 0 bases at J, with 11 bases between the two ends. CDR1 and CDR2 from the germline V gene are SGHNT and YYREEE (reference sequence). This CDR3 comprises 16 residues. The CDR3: CASSLTGGVSNQPQHF. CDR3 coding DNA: TGTGCCAGCAGCTTGACGGGCGGAGTTAGCAATCAGCCCCAGCATTTT.

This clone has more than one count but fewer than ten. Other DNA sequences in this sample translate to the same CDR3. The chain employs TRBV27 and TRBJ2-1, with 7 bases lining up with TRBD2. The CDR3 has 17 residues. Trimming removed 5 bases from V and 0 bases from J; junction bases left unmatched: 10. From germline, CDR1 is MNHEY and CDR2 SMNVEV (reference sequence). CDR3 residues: CASSPGGGPSSYNEQFF. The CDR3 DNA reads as TGTGCCAGCAGTCCGGGAGGCGGGCCGAGCTCCTACAATGAGCAGTTCTTC.

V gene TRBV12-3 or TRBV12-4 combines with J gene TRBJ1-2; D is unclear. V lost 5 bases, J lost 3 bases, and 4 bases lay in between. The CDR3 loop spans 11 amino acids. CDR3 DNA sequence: TGTGCCAGCAGTCTCTACTATGGCTACACCTTC. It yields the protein CASSLYYGYTF.

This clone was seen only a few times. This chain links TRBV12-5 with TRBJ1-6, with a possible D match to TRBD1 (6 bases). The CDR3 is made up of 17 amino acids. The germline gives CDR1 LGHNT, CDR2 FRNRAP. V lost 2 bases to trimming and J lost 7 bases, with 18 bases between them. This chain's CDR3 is CASGLLLTGIGNSPLHF. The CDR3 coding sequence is TGTGCTAGTGGTTTGCTGCTCACAGGGATTGGCAATTCACCCCTCCACTTT.

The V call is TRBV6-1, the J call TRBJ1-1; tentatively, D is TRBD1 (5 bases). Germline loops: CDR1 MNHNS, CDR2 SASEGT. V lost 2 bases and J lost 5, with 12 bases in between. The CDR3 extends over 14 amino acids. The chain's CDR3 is CASSEWGDETEAFF. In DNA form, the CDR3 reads TGTGCCAGCAGTGAATGGGGGGATGAAACTGAAGCTTTCTTT.

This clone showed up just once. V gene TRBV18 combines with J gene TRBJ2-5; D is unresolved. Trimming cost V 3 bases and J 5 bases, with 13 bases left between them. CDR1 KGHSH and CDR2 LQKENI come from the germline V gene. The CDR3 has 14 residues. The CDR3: CASSPSSREETQYF. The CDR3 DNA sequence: TGTGCCAGCTCACCGAGCAGCCGAGAGGAGACCCAGTACTTC.

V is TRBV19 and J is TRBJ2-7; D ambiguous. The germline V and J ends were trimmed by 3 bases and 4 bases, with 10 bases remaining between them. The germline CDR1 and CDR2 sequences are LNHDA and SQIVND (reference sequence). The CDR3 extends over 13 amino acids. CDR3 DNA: TGTGCCAGTAGTATCGGCCCGGAATACGAGCAGTACTTC. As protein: CASSIGPEYEQYF.

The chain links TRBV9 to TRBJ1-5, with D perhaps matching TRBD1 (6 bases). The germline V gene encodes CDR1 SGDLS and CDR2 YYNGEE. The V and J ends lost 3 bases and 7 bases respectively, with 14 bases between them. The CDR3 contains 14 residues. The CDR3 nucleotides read TGTGCCAGCAGCGCATCGACAGGACCCCAGCCCCAGCATTTT. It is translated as CASSASTGPQPQHF.

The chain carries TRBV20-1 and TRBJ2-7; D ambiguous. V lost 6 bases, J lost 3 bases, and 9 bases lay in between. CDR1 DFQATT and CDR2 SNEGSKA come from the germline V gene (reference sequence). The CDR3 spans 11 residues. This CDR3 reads CSAKANYEQYF. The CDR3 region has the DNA TGCAGTGCCAAAGCTAACTACGAGCAGTACTTC.

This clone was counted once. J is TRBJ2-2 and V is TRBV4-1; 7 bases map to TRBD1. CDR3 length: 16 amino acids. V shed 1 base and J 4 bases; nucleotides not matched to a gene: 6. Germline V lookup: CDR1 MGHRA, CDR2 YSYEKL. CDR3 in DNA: TGCGCCAGCAGCCAAGTGAAGGGGGCGCTCACCGGGGAGCTGTTTTTT. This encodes CASSQVKGALTGELFF.

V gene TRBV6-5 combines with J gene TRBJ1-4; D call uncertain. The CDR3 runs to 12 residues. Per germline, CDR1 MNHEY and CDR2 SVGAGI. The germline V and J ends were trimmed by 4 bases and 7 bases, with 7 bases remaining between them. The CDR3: CASSFGREKLFF. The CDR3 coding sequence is TGTGCCAGCAGTTTCGGACGTGAAAAACTGTTTTTT.

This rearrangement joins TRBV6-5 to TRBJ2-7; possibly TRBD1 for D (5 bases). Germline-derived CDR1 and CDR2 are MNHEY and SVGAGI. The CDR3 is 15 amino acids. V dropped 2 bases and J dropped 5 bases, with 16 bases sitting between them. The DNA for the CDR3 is TGTGCCAGCAGTTACCGGAGAAGGGGCGGCGACGAGCAGTACTTC. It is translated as CASSYRRRGGDEQYF.